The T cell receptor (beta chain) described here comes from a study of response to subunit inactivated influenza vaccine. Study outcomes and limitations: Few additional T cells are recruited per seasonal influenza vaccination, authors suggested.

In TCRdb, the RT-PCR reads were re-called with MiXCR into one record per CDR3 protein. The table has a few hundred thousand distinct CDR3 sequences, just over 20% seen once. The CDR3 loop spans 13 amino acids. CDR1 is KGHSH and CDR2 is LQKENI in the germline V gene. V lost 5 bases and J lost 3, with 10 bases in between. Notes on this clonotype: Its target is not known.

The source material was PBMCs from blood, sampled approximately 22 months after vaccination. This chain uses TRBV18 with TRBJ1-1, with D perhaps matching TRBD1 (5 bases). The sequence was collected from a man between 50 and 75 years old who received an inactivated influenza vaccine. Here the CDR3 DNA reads TGTGCCAGCTCAGCAGGGTTGGACACTGAAGCTTTCTTT. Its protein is CASSAGLDTEAFF.